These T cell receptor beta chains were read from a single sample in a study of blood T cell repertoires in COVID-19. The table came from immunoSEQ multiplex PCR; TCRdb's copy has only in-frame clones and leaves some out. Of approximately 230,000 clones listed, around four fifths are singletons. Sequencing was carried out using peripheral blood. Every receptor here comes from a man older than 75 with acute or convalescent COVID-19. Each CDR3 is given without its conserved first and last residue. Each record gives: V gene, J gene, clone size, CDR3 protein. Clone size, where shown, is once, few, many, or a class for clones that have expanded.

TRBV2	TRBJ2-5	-	ASSEFLAGGAKY
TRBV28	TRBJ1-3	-	ASSLLGYVGKAGNTIY
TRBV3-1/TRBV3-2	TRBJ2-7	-	ASSHATGDGYEQY
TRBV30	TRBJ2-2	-	AWSVLGGRPTNTGELF
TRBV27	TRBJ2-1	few	ASSSRTGSNEQF
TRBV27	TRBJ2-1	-	ASSSRDPYNEQF
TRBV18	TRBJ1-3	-	ASSPGQGAGGNTIY
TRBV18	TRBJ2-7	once	ASSPRDRSYEQY
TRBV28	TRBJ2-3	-	ASSLRWLAAEFTDTQY
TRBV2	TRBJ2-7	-	ASEGTSDEQY
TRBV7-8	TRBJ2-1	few	ASSLGGRAGNNEQF
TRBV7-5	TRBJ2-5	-	ARSSKPEGLRDTQY
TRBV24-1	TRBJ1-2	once	ATSEWGGIGYT
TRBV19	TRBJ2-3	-	ASSSKGTSGSTDTQY
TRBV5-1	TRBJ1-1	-	ASSQLPGGYTEAF
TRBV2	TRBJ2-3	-	ASSVNLDTQY
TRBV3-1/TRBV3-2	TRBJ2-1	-	ASSQGGTGYDEQF
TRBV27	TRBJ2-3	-	ASSLLGSGRAYGDTQY
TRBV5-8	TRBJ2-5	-	ASSFPARQGWLETQY
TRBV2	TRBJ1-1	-	ASSVTDKAF
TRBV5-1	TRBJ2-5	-	ASSLDRTLWETQY
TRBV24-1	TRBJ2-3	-	ATSRGGKPDTQY
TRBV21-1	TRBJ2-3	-	ASSKFLAGAHTDTQY
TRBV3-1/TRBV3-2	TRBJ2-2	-	ASLSTGNTGELF
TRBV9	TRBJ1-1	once	ASSAEPGQGRAEAF
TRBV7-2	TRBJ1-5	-	ASSLTPQVSQPQH
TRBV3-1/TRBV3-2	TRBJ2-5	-	ASSTGTSGRLETQY
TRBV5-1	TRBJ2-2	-	ASSSGQGATGELF
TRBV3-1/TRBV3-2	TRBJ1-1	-	ASRGLRDGTEAF
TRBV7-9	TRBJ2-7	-	ASSLDGGAYEQY
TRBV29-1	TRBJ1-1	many	SVVVQGDTEAF
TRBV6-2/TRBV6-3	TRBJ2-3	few	ASSLEPIGTPDTQY
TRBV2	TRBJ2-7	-	ASAGLHYEQY
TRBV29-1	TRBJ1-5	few	SVLTGNSNQPQH
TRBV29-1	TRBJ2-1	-	SGRTDRDNEQF
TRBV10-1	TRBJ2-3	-	ASSRGGEGSDTQY
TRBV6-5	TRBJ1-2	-	ASSPWDRGLGGYT
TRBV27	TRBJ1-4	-	ASSLYGTGNEKLF
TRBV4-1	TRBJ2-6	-	ASSPTPQASGANVLT
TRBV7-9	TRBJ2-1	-	ASSLAALVTYNEQF
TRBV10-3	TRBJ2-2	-	AISESRNTGELF
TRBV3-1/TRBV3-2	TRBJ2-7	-	ASKGQGSGPYEQY
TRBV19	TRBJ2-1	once	ASSIRQGWGNEQF
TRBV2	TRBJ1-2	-	ASSEYPGSYGYT
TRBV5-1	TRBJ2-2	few	ASSSLGGSGTGELF
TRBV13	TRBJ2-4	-	ASSTPGGAAWYIQY
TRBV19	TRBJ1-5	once	ASSLQGRGGNQPQH
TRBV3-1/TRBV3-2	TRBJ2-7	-	ASSQGWASGRYEQY
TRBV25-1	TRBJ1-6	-	ASWGGSYNSPLH
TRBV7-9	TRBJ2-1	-	ASSRPYGEQF
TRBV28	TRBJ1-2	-	ASSGGQGRYGYT
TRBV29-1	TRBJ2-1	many	SVDITLIEQF
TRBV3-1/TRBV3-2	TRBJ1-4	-	ASSQTSGGLNEKLF
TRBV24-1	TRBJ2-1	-	ATSDLTRSYNEQF